The present entry profiles one T cell receptor (beta chain) with its context. The antigen it recognizes is unknown. Base quality data are lacking; no much larger clone is found one base away. The CDR3 measures 15 amino acids from cysteine to phenylalanine. The entry retains the CDR3 DNA only, 45 bases that are in frame from base 1. Here V drops 5 bases and J drops 0 bases, and the junction holds 3 bases not matched to any gene. Sequences SEHNR (CDR1) and FQNEAQ (CDR2) are obtained from the germline V gene (reference sequence). The entire amount of isolated RNA was reverse transcribed using the High Capacity cDNA Reverse Transcription Kit, so the sequenced TCRB transcripts were expressed ones. Naive, central memory and regulatory T cell samples underwent deep immunoSEQ sequencing, averaging around 3.7 million total reads per sample. After sorted cells were lysed in RLT buffer, RNA was extracted with DNase-treated RNeasy Micro or Mini kits, with the choice depending on cell number. Each cell subset was processed on its own to prevent cross-contamination, while patient and healthy donor samples were processed together. The immunoSEQ multiplex PCR was used to amplify TCRB sequences from cDNA, yielding 87-bp fragments that span the CDR3 region. Amplicons were sequenced on the Illumina HiSeq platform. In the original analysis: PCR bias was computationally corrected using synthetic template baselines, reads within Hamming distance 2 were collapsed, and singletons that could not be merged were discarded. By aligning reads against IMGT, V, D and J genes, CDR3 length, and insertions or deletions at six rearrangement sites were assigned. Clonotype counts were normalized to sorted cell number within each subset before computing true diversity and Gini coefficients with the tcR R package. The overlap coefficient, calculated on TCRB nucleotide sequences, was used to measure repertoire sharing. Out-of-frame TCRB sequences from naive cells were analyzed to stand in for the pre-selection repertoire. Here the immuneACCESS table is served through TCRdb, limited to in-frame sequences with V and J called. Missing clones are a known gap in these copies; in checked studies unresolved V genes cover under half, and the rest lacks a known reason. V, J and clone size derive from that table, while D and trimming were established from the DNA sequence. In all, the sample holds more than 350,000 clones, and over 9.5% of those were seen once. More than 0.045% of the sample goes to the ten largest clones.

From each donor, a single peripheral blood sample of 90 to 150 mL on average was drawn into heparinised tubes. Using a panel that included CD45RO, CCR7, CD25, CD127, CD95 and CD27, naive, central memory, regulatory and stem cell-like memory CD4+ T cells were sorted on a BD FACSAria II. All sorted populations exceeded 95% purity. PBMCs were separated immediately by Lymphoprep density gradient centrifugation and were stained directly, without being cultured. Samples were stained and sorted in pairs, with one healthy donor and one patient per experiment, so that batch effects were minimized. These data come from a study of beta chain features in type 1 diabetes (dated by TCRdb to the late 2010s). Describing the broader study: Mean age, gender distribution, total cell number and subset yield did not differ between patients and healthy donors. A total of around 100 million sorted cells were examined across all samples, and RNA yield correlated strongly with the number of cells per subset. In the study, TCRB repertoires of sorted circulating CD4+ T cell subsets from recently diagnosed type 1 diabetes patients were compared with those of matched healthy donors. Regulatory and stem cell-like memory subsets were isolated from only 8 patients and roughly eight healthy donors, whereas naive and central memory subsets came from all 30 or so donors.

General study outcomes and caveats: Only small numbers of individuals were included in the HLA sub-analyses, which left unresolved whether HLA type had any influence on TCRB rearrangement. PCR might favor shorter templates, but patient and control samples were amplified and corrected together, so any skew would affect both groups equally. Patients with type 1 diabetes made fewer insertions and deleted more nucleotides at VDJ recombination sites, implying thymic rearrangement abnormalities. Sequencing cDNA rather than genomic DNA could over-represent highly expressing activated cells, although activation and CD3 levels did not differ between groups. A moderate but significant shortening of TCRB CDR3 length was observed in type 1 diabetes patients in all four CD4+ subsets. The naive, central memory and regulatory TCRB repertoires appeared to resemble one another more closely among patients than among healthy donors.

Sequenced sample: naive CD4+ T cells from blood. Read against the paper, the sample's cell subset or site label means: true naive CD4+ T cells. This TCR came from a woman aged 18-29 years in good health. This sequence uses TRBV7-9 and TRBJ2-2; 7 of the junction bases match TRBD1. Here is the DNA: TGTGCCAGCAGCCTGGGACAGACGAACACCGGGGAGCTGTTTTTT. The resulting protein is CASSLGQTNTGELFF.